Presented here are 30 T cell receptor beta chains from one specimen sequenced in a study of cytomegalovirus exposure and HLA in healthy donors. The PCR used 60 Vbeta and 13 Jbeta primers. TCRdb keeps only in-frame clones here, not all; method: immunoSEQ multiplex PCR. The sample carries roughly 290,000 clones, around 80% recorded once. The sequenced sample was PBMCs. These receptors all come from a girl aged 2-10 years in good health and CMV-seronegative.

V and J are TRBV2 and TRBJ2-7; TRBD1 agrees at 9 bases. The V and J ends lost 7 bases and 4 bases, in that order; junction bases with no gene match: 5. CDR1 is SNHLY, CDR2 FYNNEI, per germline. This CDR3 comprises 13 residues. The CDR3 sequence is CASTGTGFYEQYF. The CDR3 DNA reads as TGTGCCAGCACCGGGACAGGGTTTTACGAGCAGTACTTC.

This clone was seen just once. The chain has TRBV27 and TRBJ2-3, with 13 positions matching TRBD2. The J segment lost 1 base and the V segment lost 3 bases, leaving 7 bases of the junction unmatched. In germline, CDR1 is MNHEY, CDR2 SMNVEV (reference sequence). The CDR3 totals 18 residues. CDR3 amino acids: CASSFLGLAGARTDTQYF. In nucleotides, the CDR3 is TGTGCCAGCAGTTTCCTCGGACTAGCGGGAGCCCGCACAGATACGCAGTATTTT.

The chain is built from TRBV5-4 and TRBJ2-3; 7 bases are a match to TRBD2. V lost 4 bases and J lost 4; bases outside the gene matches: 9. Germline V gene data show CDR1 as SGHNT and CDR2 as YYREEE (reference sequence). The CDR3 has 15 amino acids. The CDR3, as DNA: TGTGCCAGCAGCCGAGGCCTTGGGGGGGCAGATACGCAGTATTTT. Its translation: CASSRGLGGADTQYF.

This chain links TRBV27 with TRBJ1-4, with D unclear. Per the germline V gene, CDR1 is MNHEY and CDR2 is SMNVEV (reference sequence). The CDR3 length is 14 residues. Trimming removed 8 bases from V and 8 bases from J, with 18 bases in between. The CDR3: CASSRSGYWEKLFF. For the CDR3, the DNA is TGTGCCAGCTCCCGATCGGGTTATTGGGAAAAACTGTTTTTT.

This clone showed up just once. J is TRBJ2-7 and V is TRBV27, with a tentative D call TRBD1 (6 bases). Germline V gene data show CDR1 as MNHEY and CDR2 as SMNVEV (reference sequence). Trimming took 8 bases from V and 1 from J, leaving 9 bases between them. This CDR3 region has 12 residues. The CDR3 DNA is TGTGCCAGCCATGGACAGTCCTACGAGCAGTACTTC. Protein: CASHGQSYEQYF.

This clone was recorded once. The chain combines TRBV30 with TRBJ2-3, with no clear D. Looked up from germline, CDR1 is GTSNPN and CDR2 is SVGIG (reference sequence). V gave up 1 base and J gave up 2 bases, with 19 bases separating them. This CDR3 has 17 residues. The CDR3 nucleotides are TGTGCCTGGAGTGACCCGACGAATAGCTGGTTCACAGATACGCAGTATTTT. Protein: CAWSDPTNSWFTDTQYF. The full variable domain, its missing parts supplied by reference TRBV30 and TRBJ2-3, is SQTIHQWPATLVQPVGSPLSLECTVEGTSNPNLYWYRQAAGRGLQLLFYSVGIGQISSEVPQNLSASRPQDRQFILSSKKLLLSDSGFYLCAWSDPTNSWFTDTQYFGPGTRLTVL.

The rearrangement links TRBV28 to TRBJ1-5, with TRBD1 as a possible D gene (5 bases). The V end lost 7 bases, the J end lost 1 base, and 11 bases lay between the germline ends. Germline V lookup: CDR1 MDHEN, CDR2 SYDVKM. This CDR3 region has 14 residues. The CDR3 DNA is TGTGCCAGCACCGGGGGAGGAAGCAATCAGCCCCAGCATTTT. As protein: CASTGGGSNQPQHF.

The chain combines TRBV28 with TRBJ1-3; 11 bases fit TRBD1. This CDR3 has 15 residues. Germline CDR1 and CDR2: MDHEN and SYDVKM. V lost 4 bases and J lost 3; bases outside the gene matches: 2. The CDR3 DNA is TGTGCCAGCAGTTGGACAGGGGGCTTTGGAAACACCATATATTTT. It is translated as CASSWTGGFGNTIYF.

This chain joins TRBV7-9 and TRBJ2-7; the match to TRBD1 covers 9 bases. The CDR3 contains 15 residues. The junction had 6 bases not matched to a gene; V was cut back by 5 bases and J by 1 base. The V gene's germline CDR1 is SEHNR and CDR2 FQNEAQ (reference sequence). The CDR3 coding sequence is TGTGCCAGCAGCCGGACCGGGACAGGGTCCTACGAGCAGTACTTC. This translates into CASSRTGTGSYEQYF.

This clone was picked up one time. The rearrangement joins TRBV11-2 to TRBJ2-1, with 11 bases aligning to TRBD2. With 5 bases clipped from V and 12 bases from J, the junction kept 24 bases outside the gene matches. CDR3 length: 19 amino acids. From germline, CDR1 is SGHAT and CDR2 FQNNGV. DNA of the CDR3: TGTGCCAGCAGCACTAACCACATTAGCGGGAGGGATCGGTCAGTAGGGCAGTTCTTC. Translating it yields CASSTNHISGRDRSVGQFF.

This clone came up a few times. At one end, the junction sequence differs from germline, possibly due to a read error. The chain has TRBV4-1 and TRBJ2-7, with TRBD2 matching over 7 bases. Looked up from germline, CDR1 is MGHRA and CDR2 is YSYEKL. This CDR3 comprises 14 residues. The CDR3 region is CASSQDSGGSPLRF. The DNA of the CDR3 is TGCGCCAGCAGCCAAGATTCGGGCGGGAGTCCTCTCCGCTTC.

CDR3: CASSPSLLSYEQYF. CDR3 DNA: TGTGCCAGCAGCCCAAGTTTACTCTCCTACGAGCAGTACTTC. The rearrangement links TRBV11-2 to TRBJ2-7; D remains ambiguous. The CDR3 contains 14 residues. Germline V lookup: CDR1 SGHAT, CDR2 FQNNGV. Deletions cut 5 bases from V and 0 bases from J, with 11 bases between.

The chain joins TRBV18 to TRBJ1-1; maybe TRBD1 (5 bases). V was clipped by 6 bases and J by 1 base, with 18 bases between them. The CDR3 is 16 residues long. The V gene's germline CDR1 is KGHSH and CDR2 LQKENI. Here the CDR3 DNA reads TGTGCCAGCTCCCCAACGGGCGGACAAGAGAACACTGAAGCTTTCTTT. This gives the protein CASSPTGGQENTEAFF.

V and J are TRBV28 and TRBJ1-2; D is undetermined. The CDR3 totals 13 residues. Trimming shortened V by 2 bases and J by 5 bases, and 9 bases separated the two germline ends. Germline CDR1 is MDHEN and CDR2 is SYDVKM. CDR3 bases: TGTGCCAGCAGTTTAGCAGGCTTATATGGCTACACCTTC. Encoded protein: CASSLAGLYGYTF.

The chain carries TRBV7-2 and TRBJ1-2; TRBD1 might be the D (5 bases). CDR3 length: 14 amino acids. CDR1 SGHTA and CDR2 FQGNSA come from the germline V gene. V was shortened by 3 bases and J by 6 bases, with 14 bases between the two germline ends. The CDR3 coding sequence is TGTGCCAGCAGCTTGGGGCCAGGTGGGGATGGCTACACCTTC. Translation: CASSLGPGGDGYTF. Variable domain in full (rest from reference TRBV7-2 and TRBJ1-2): GAGVSQSPSNKVTEKGKDVELRCDPISGHTALYWYRQSLGQGLEFLIYFQGNSAPDKSGLPSDRFSAERTGGSVSTLTIQRTQQEDSAVYLCASSLGPGGDGYTFGSGTRLTVV.

The chain couples TRBV7-9 to TRBJ2-1; 14 bases match TRBD2. Germline values: CDR1 SEHNR, CDR2 FQNEAQ (reference sequence). Losses at the gene ends were 3 bases for V and 9 bases for J; bases not matched to a gene: 16. The CDR3 length is 19 residues. The CDR3 DNA follows: TGTGCCAGCAGCTTCCCCCCCTGGGCGACTAGCGGGAGGGCCGCTGAGCAGTTCTTC. Encoded protein: CASSFPPWATSGRAAEQFF.

This chain links TRBV27 with TRBJ2-7, with 9 bases matching TRBD1. The length of the CDR3 is 15 residues. Germline values: CDR1 MNHEY, CDR2 SMNVEV (reference sequence). Unmatched junction bases numbered 2, after V lost 2 bases and J lost 0 bases. The CDR3 sequence: CASSLTDRGSYEQYF. CDR3 bases: TGTGCCAGCAGTTTAACGGACAGGGGCTCCTACGAGCAGTACTTC.

This chain links TRBV10-2 with TRBJ1-5; no definite D call. Trimming shortened V by 2 bases and J by 6 bases, and 11 bases separated the two germline ends. The length of the CDR3 is 14 residues. Germline CDR1 reads WSHSY; CDR2 reads SAAADI. The chain's CDR3 is CASSEGRSGQPQHF. As DNA, the CDR3 is TGCGCCAGCAGTGAGGGGAGGTCGGGTCAGCCCCAGCATTTT.

The sample holds a few counts of this clone. The gene calls are TRBV5-6 and TRBJ2-3; 11 positions agree with TRBD1. The junction had 1 base not matched to a gene; V was cut back by 4 bases and J by 3 bases. CDR1 and CDR2 from the germline V gene are SGHDT and YYEEEE. This CDR3 is 14 amino acids long. DNA of the CDR3: TGTGCCAGCAGCCGGGACAGGGGGACAGATACGCAGTATTTT. It codes for CASSRDRGTDTQYF.

This chain connects TRBV7-2 to TRBJ2-4; D not resolved. V dropped 3 bases and J dropped 0 bases, with 9 bases sitting between them. Germline values: CDR1 SGHTA, CDR2 FQGNSA. This CDR3 is built from 15 residues. The CDR3 protein is CASSFQRLAKNIQYF. CDR3 DNA: TGTGCCAGCAGCTTTCAGCGACTAGCCAAAAACATTCAGTACTTC.

The rearrangement joins TRBV5-4 to TRBJ2-7, with D tentatively TRBD1 (6 bases). The ends were cut back, 2 bases at V and 4 bases at J, with 13 bases in the middle. From germline, CDR1 is SGHNT and CDR2 YYREEE (reference sequence). This CDR3 region has 14 residues. As DNA, the CDR3 is TGTGCCAGCAGCTTTCCAGGGGACGGATACGAGCAGTACTTC. Amino acid sequence: CASSFPGDGYEQYF.

The V and J genes are TRBV7-9 and TRBJ1-3, with no clear D. The CDR3 has 14 residues. The V and J ends lost 4 bases and 6 bases respectively, with 13 bases between them. Germline CDR1 SEHNR, CDR2 FQNEAQ (reference sequence). The CDR3: CASSSTLLSNTIYF. CDR3 nucleotides: TGTGCCAGCAGCTCCACGTTACTCTCAAACACCATATATTTT.

The rearrangement uses TRBV5-1 and TRBJ2-2, with 7 nucleotides matching TRBD2. The V segment lost 2 bases and the J segment 5 bases; nucleotides outside the gene matches: 12. This CDR3 is 17 amino acids long. Germline CDR1 reads SGHRS; CDR2 reads YFSETQ. The CDR3 nucleotides read TGCGCCAGCAGCTTACTCGGGAGGACCTGGGGGACCGGGGAGCTGTTTTTT. The encoded protein is CASSLLGRTWGTGELFF. Combining the CDR3 with reference TRBV5-1 and TRBJ2-2 gives the whole variable domain KAGVTQTPRYLIKTRGQQVTLSCSPISGHRSVSWYQQTPGQGLQFLFEYFSETQRNKGNFPGRFSGRQFSNSRSEMNVSTLELGDSALYLCASSLLGRTWGTGELFFGEGSRLTVL.

This clone was detected only once. At one boundary the junction diverges from the germline segment, which might be a read error. Here the CDR3 reads CVSSLVGSEGYEQYF. In DNA, the CDR3 is TGTGTCAGCAGCTTAGTAGGTAGCGAAGGGTACGAGCAGTACTTC. The V gene is TRBV7-2, the J gene TRBJ2-7; D is possibly TRBD2 (5 bases). From germline, CDR1 is SGHTA and CDR2 FQGNSA. This CDR3 spans 15 amino acids. The whole variable domain, filled in from reference TRBV7-2 and TRBJ2-7, reads GAGVSQSPSNKVTEKGKDVELRCDPISGHTALYWYRQSLGQGLEFLIYFQGNSAPDKSGLPSDRFSAERTGGSVSTLTIQRTQQEDSAVYLCVSSLVGSEGYEQYFGPGTRLTVT.

This chain links TRBV28 with TRBJ1-5; D is uncertain. V was clipped by 3 bases and J by 1 base, with 10 bases between them. CDR3 length: 15 amino acids. The V gene's germline CDR1 is MDHEN and CDR2 SYDVKM. The CDR3 is CASSFRVASNQPQHF. The CDR3 DNA reads as TGTGCCAGCAGTTTTCGGGTTGCGAGCAATCAGCCCCAGCATTTT.

This clone was seen a single time. This rearrangement joins TRBV5-8 to TRBJ1-4; tentative D call: TRBD1 (6 bases). The CDR3 extends over 15 amino acids. Per germline, CDR1 SGHTS and CDR2 YDEGEE. V was pared by 2 bases and J by 8 bases, with 16 bases between. CDR3 in DNA: TGTGCCAGCAGCTTTGATGGGGGCCCCACGGAAAAACTGTTTTTT. Residues: CASSFDGGPTEKLFF. The full variable domain, completed using reference TRBV5-8 and TRBJ1-4, is EAGVTQSPTHLIKTRGQQATLRCSPISGHTSVYWYQQALGLGLQFLLWYDEGEERNRGNFPPRFSGRQFPNYSSELNVNALELEDSALYLCASSFDGGPTEKLFFGSGTQLSVL.

The V gene is TRBV7-9, the J gene TRBJ2-7; 7 bases are shared with TRBD2. Germline CDR1 reads SEHNR; CDR2 reads FQNEAQ (reference sequence). The CDR3 runs to 14 residues. V lost 3 bases, J lost 4 bases, and 6 bases stayed unmatched. The CDR3 nucleotides read TGTGCCAGCAGCTTTGGACTAGGTGTATACGAGCAGTACTTC. Protein sequence: CASSFGLGVYEQYF.

This chain links TRBV6-1 with TRBJ1-4; perhaps TRBD1 as D (5 bases). The germline gives CDR1 MNHNS, CDR2 SASEGT. V was cut by 2 bases and J by 3 bases, with 13 bases left in between. CDR3 length equals 16 residues. The CDR3 DNA reads as TGTGCCAGCAGTGAATTTGGCCGGGGGGCTAATGAAAAACTGTTTTTT. Protein sequence: CASSEFGRGANEKLFF.

The chain carries TRBV7-9 and TRBJ1-4; maybe TRBD1 (6 bases). CDR3 length: 14 amino acids. V was trimmed by 5 bases and J by 3 bases, leaving 10 bases between them. Germline CDR1 reads SEHNR; CDR2 reads FQNEAQ (reference sequence). The CDR3 DNA is TGTGCCAGCAGCAGGACAGAATCTAATGAAAAACTGTTTTTT. Its translation is CASSRTESNEKLFF.

The CDR3 DNA follows: TGTGCCAGCAGCTTAACGTTAACCGGGACAGGGTTTCCCCCACCCCTCCACTTT. Amino acid sequence: CASSLTLTGTGFPPPLHF. J is TRBJ1-6 and V is TRBV7-9; 9 nucleotides align to TRBD1. V lost 2 bases and J lost 11; bases outside the gene matches: 16. Germline loops: CDR1 SEHNR, CDR2 FQNEAQ (reference sequence). This CDR3 spans 18 amino acids.